These 32 T cell receptor beta chains were all obtained from the same sample, sequenced in a study of cytomegalovirus exposure and HLA in healthy donors (dated by TCRdb to 2017 to 2019). Library method: the immunoSEQ multiplex PCR assay. The multiplex PCR relied on a mix of 60 forward primers for TCR Vbeta segments and 13 reverse primers for TCR Jbeta segments. TCRdb took this table from immuneACCESS and kept in-frame rearrangements with V and J called. Such tables lack part of the clones; where checked against another copy, unresolved V genes explain under half of the gap, and the rest is unexplained. The sample table shows over 150,000 clones, and roughly 79% are seen once. Roughly 2.8% of the sample is taken by the ten largest. The material sequenced was PBMCs. The receptors derive from a man in his late teens or twenties in good health and CMV-seronegative.

The chain couples TRBV5-1 to TRBJ1-4, with no clear D. Trimming stripped 6 bases from V and 0 bases from J, with 12 bases between. Germline assignment: CDR1 SGHRS and CDR2 YFSETQ. This CDR3 has 15 residues. In DNA form, the CDR3 reads TGCGCCAGCACTCCCGGAGGTGCAACTAATGAAAAACTGTTTTTT. Residues: CASTPGGATNEKLFF.

The rearrangement uses TRBV6-5 and TRBJ1-5, with D unresolved. Trimming left V 4 bases short and J 2 bases short, with 6 bases between. Germline values: CDR1 MNHEY, CDR2 SVGAGI. The CDR3 runs to 13 residues. CDR3 residues: CASSFGGNQPQHF. CDR3 sequence (DNA): TGTGCCAGCAGTTTCGGGGGCAATCAGCCCCAGCATTTT.

The chain has TRBV9 and TRBJ1-2; tentatively, D is TRBD1 (6 bases). V gave up 0 bases and J gave up 4 bases, with 10 bases separating them. In germline, CDR1 is SGDLS, CDR2 YYNGEE. This CDR3 has 14 amino acids. The CDR3 here is CASSVGAGAYGYTF. CDR3 nucleotides: TGTGCCAGCAGCGTAGGGGCAGGGGCCTATGGCTACACCTTC. The variable domain in full, completed from reference TRBV9 and TRBJ1-2, reads DSGVTQTPKHLITATGQRVTLRCSPRSGDLSVYWYQQSLDQGLQFLIQYYNGEERAKGNILERFSAQQFPDLHSELNLSSLELGDSALYFCASSVGAGAYGYTFGSGTRLTVV.

The V and J genes are TRBV5-1 and TRBJ1-1, with 7 bases fitting TRBD1. Germline-derived CDR1 and CDR2 are SGHRS and YFSETQ. This CDR3 is built from 15 residues. J lost 0 bases, V lost 0 bases, and 2 bases had no gene match. Written as DNA, the CDR3 is TGCGCCAGCAGCTTGGGGGGGACAGTGAACACTGAAGCTTTCTTT. This translates into CASSLGGTVNTEAFF.

This chain links TRBV5-1 with TRBJ1-6; D possibly corresponds to TRBD1 (5 bases). Germline CDR1 and CDR2: SGHRS and YFSETQ. CDR3 length: 16 amino acids. V was pared by 7 bases and J by 8 bases, with 22 bases between. CDR3 region: CASRPRTGYRYSPLHF. Here the CDR3 DNA reads TGCGCCAGCCGGCCCAGGACCGGCTACAGGTATTCACCCCTCCACTTT.

V usage is TRBV18 and J usage is TRBJ1-4; 9 positions match TRBD1. CDR3 length: 13 amino acids. CDR1 and CDR2 (germline): KGHSH, LQKENI. V gave up 6 bases and J gave up 6 bases; unmatched junction bases: 2. CDR3 bases: TGTGCCAGCTCGCGGACAGGGGATGAAAAACTGTTTTTT. Translation: CASSRTGDEKLFF.

In its sample, this clone was seen a few times. The chain joins TRBV5-6 to TRBJ1-2; D is possibly TRBD1 (6 bases). CDR1 is SGHDT and CDR2 is YYEEEE in the germline V gene. The CDR3 is made up of 13 amino acids. Trimming left V 4 bases short and J 5 bases short, with 12 bases between. This CDR3 reads CASSHRVGYGYTF. CDR3 DNA: TGTGCCAGCAGCCACAGGGTTGGGTATGGCTACACCTTC.

The V call is TRBV7-9, the J call TRBJ2-7, with unresolved D. Germline CDR1 is SEHNR and CDR2 is FQNEAQ (reference sequence). This CDR3 spans 12 amino acids. Trimming shortened V by 1 base and J by 7 bases, and 8 bases separated the two germline ends. As DNA, the CDR3 is TGTGCCAGCAGCTTAGGGCCCCTTGAGCAGTACTTC. Translating gives CASSLGPLEQYF. The full variable domain, completed using reference TRBV7-9 and TRBJ2-7, is DTGVSQNPRHKITKRGQNVTFRCDPISEHNRLYWYRQTLGQGPEFLTYFQNEAQLEKSRLLSDRFSAERPKGSFSTLEIQRTEQGDSAMYLCASSLGPLEQYFGPGTRLTVT.

Comment on this clone: The sample contains more than one DNA sequence encoding this CDR3. This sequence joins TRBV6-5 and TRBJ1-1; 7 nucleotides align to TRBD1. The CDR3 has 11 amino acids. Germline CDR1 and CDR2: MNHEY and SVGAGI. The junction had 0 bases not matched to a gene; V was cut back by 6 bases and J by 5 bases. The CDR3 is CASRTGTEAFF. The CDR3 DNA is TGTGCCAGCAGGACAGGGACTGAAGCTTTCTTT.

In this sample, this clone turned up once. This rearrangement joins TRBV4-2 to TRBJ1-4; the match to TRBD1 covers 9 bases. Germline V gene data show CDR1 as LGHNA and CDR2 as YNFKEQ. V lost 4 bases, J lost 0 bases, and 9 bases stayed unmatched. The CDR3 is 18 amino acids. The CDR3 DNA is TGTGCCAGCAGCCGAGGGACAGGGCGTCCGGCAACTAATGAAAAACTGTTTTTT. Protein sequence: CASSRGTGRPATNEKLFF.

The V gene is TRBV27, the J gene TRBJ2-2, with 14 bases identical to TRBD2. The length of the CDR3 is 16 residues. Germline-derived CDR1 and CDR2 are MNHEY and SMNVEV (reference sequence). V shed 4 bases, J shed 7 bases, and the junction held 5 bases outside the gene matches. The CDR3 sequence is CASSSGLAGGGGELFF. CDR3 in DNA: TGTGCCAGCAGTTCCGGACTAGCGGGGGGTGGCGGGGAGCTGTTTTTT.

The rearrangement joins TRBV28 to TRBJ1-4, with a weak D call TRBD1 (6 bases). Trimming cost V 5 bases and J 17 bases, with 21 bases left between them. CDR1 and CDR2 from the germline V gene are MDHEN and SYDVKM. The CDR3 totals 13 residues. The chain's CDR3 is CASSTMGGAQGFF. The CDR3 DNA reads TGTGCCAGCAGTACTATGGGGGGGGCCCAGGGATTTTTT. The variable domain in full, with the rest retrieved from reference TRBV28 and TRBJ1-4, is DVKVTQSSRYLVKRTGEKVFLECVQDMDHENMFWYRQDPGLGLRLIYFSYDVKMKEKGDIPEGYSVSREKKERFSLILESASTNQTSMYLCASSTMGGAQGFFGSGTQLSVL.

This rearrangement joins TRBV5-6 to TRBJ2-5, with 7 bases lining up with TRBD1. TRBJ2-7 matches the DNA end more closely, so the J call is doubtful. Germline loops: CDR1 SGHDT, CDR2 YYEEEE. CDR3 length: 18 amino acids. CDR3 residues: CASSQSVKYRDSGHEQYF. The CDR3 DNA is TGTGCCAGCAGCCAAAGCGTTAAATACCGGGACAGTGGTCACGAGCAGTACTTC.

V usage is TRBV6-1 and J usage is TRBJ1-3; D is undetermined. V gave up 0 bases and J gave up 0 bases, with 9 bases separating them. Germline V CDR1 and CDR2: MNHNS, SASEGT. CDR3 length: 16 residues. DNA for the CDR3: TGTGCCAGCAGTGAAGCGCTACAGAGCTCTGGAAACACCATATATTTT. Amino acid sequence: CASSEALQSSGNTIYF.

CDR3 region: CASSPPGDQARGYTF. CDR3 coding DNA: TGTGCCAGCTCACCACCAGGGGATCAAGCACGGGGCTACACCTTC. The chain joins TRBV18 to TRBJ1-2; a weak D match, TRBD1 (5 bases). V dropped 0 bases and J dropped 8 bases, with 16 bases sitting between them. Germline V gene sequence: CDR1 KGHSH, CDR2 LQKENI. This CDR3 has 15 residues. Full variable domain (missing parts from reference TRBV18 and TRBJ1-2): NAGVMQNPRHLVRRRGQEARLRCSPMKGHSHVYWYRQLPEEGLKFMVYLQKENIIDESGMPKERFSAEFPKEGPSILRIQQVVRGDSAAYFCASSPPGDQARGYTFGSGTRLTVV.

The V call is TRBV5-1, the J call TRBJ2-2; weak D call: TRBD1 (6 bases). The V end lost 2 bases, the J end lost 5 bases, and 13 bases lay between the germline ends. This CDR3 is 15 amino acids long. CDR1 and CDR2 from the germline V gene are SGHRS and YFSETQ. The CDR3 DNA follows: TGCGCCAGCAGCTTTTCCGGACAGATTACCGGGGAGCTGTTTTTT. The encoded protein is CASSFSGQITGELFF.

The chain combines TRBV7-8 with TRBJ1-4; TRBD1 is a possible D gene (5 bases). The V end lost 5 bases, the J end lost 0 bases, and 16 bases lay between the germline ends. From germline, CDR1 is SGHVS and CDR2 FQNEAQ. The CDR3 spans 17 residues. CDR3: CASSVPFRGATNEKLFF. The CDR3, as DNA: TGTGCCAGCAGCGTCCCCTTTCGGGGGGCAACTAATGAAAAACTGTTTTTT.

For the CDR3, the DNA is TGTGCCAGCAGCTTCCGGGAAACCGCTAATTCACCCCTCCACTTT. This sequence encodes CASSFRETANSPLHF. The gene calls are TRBV5-5 and TRBJ1-6, with D unclear. The CDR3 is 15 amino acids. Germline V gives CDR1 SGHKS, CDR2 YYEKEE (reference sequence). Trimming took 2 bases from V and 6 from J, leaving 12 bases between them.

The DNA of the CDR3 is TGCGCCAGCAGCGCACAGGGAACTGGAAACACCATATATTTT. Its protein is CASSAQGTGNTIYF. This chain links TRBV5-1 with TRBJ1-3; tentatively, D is TRBD1 (6 bases). Germline V gene data show CDR1 as SGHRS and CDR2 as YFSETQ. The CDR3 is 14 residues long. V was shortened by 4 bases and J by 2 bases, with 10 bases between the two germline ends.

This chain connects TRBV10-2 to TRBJ2-3; 12 bases match TRBD2. Per the germline V gene, CDR1 is WSHSY and CDR2 is SAAADI. There are 15 residues in the CDR3. J was trimmed by 4 bases and V by 4 bases; bases with no gene match: 3. The CDR3 loop is CASSGLAGASDTQYF. CDR3 in DNA: TGCGCCAGCAGTGGACTAGCGGGGGCTTCAGATACGCAGTATTTT.

The gene calls are TRBV19 and TRBJ2-3; TRBD2 agrees at 12 bases. Per germline, CDR1 LNHDA and CDR2 SQIVND (reference sequence). This CDR3 is built from 15 residues. With V trimmed by 6 bases and J by 3 bases, 4 bases remained unmatched. CDR3 residues: CASRLTSGGTDTQYF. In DNA, the CDR3 is TGTGCCAGTAGATTGACTAGCGGGGGAACAGATACGCAGTATTTT.

The rearrangement joins TRBV28 to TRBJ1-2, with D possibly matching TRBD1 (6 bases). Germline V CDR1 and CDR2: MDHEN, SYDVKM. This CDR3 comprises 14 residues. V was shortened by 2 bases and J by 6 bases, with 13 bases between the two germline ends. CDR3 amino acids: CASSLAGERDGYTF. The CDR3 DNA reads TGTGCCAGCAGTTTAGCAGGGGAACGAGATGGCTACACCTTC.

This chain uses TRBV19 with TRBJ1-5; maybe TRBD1 (5 bases). CDR3 length: 13 residues. The germline CDR1 and CDR2 sequences are LNHDA and SQIVND (reference sequence). Trimming took off 7 bases at V and 5 bases at J, with 12 bases between the two ends. The CDR3 loop is CASNGGGDQPQHF. The CDR3 DNA follows: TGTGCCAGTAACGGGGGAGGGGATCAGCCCCAGCATTTT.

The chain combines TRBV5-6 with TRBJ2-7, with 7 positions matching TRBD1. Germline V lookup: CDR1 SGHDT, CDR2 YYEEEE. This CDR3 comprises 14 residues. The junction had 6 bases not matched to a gene; V was cut back by 2 bases and J by 4 bases. CDR3 loop: CASSLSGQPYEQYV. The CDR3, as DNA: TGTGCCAGCAGCTTATCGGGACAGCCATACGAGCAGTACGTC.

The chain recombines TRBV14 with TRBJ2-1; TRBD2 agrees at 15 bases. Per the germline V gene, CDR1 is SGHDN and CDR2 is FVKESK. This CDR3 contains 18 residues. After removal of 0 bases from V and 4 bases from J, the junction contained 4 bases not matched to a gene. In DNA, the CDR3 is TGTGCCAGCAGCCAAGAAGGGGGACTAGCGGGGGGTTACAATGAGCAGTTCTTC. Its protein is CASSQEGGLAGGYNEQFF. Combining the CDR3 with reference TRBV14 and TRBJ2-1 gives the whole variable domain EAGVTQFPSHSVIEKGQTVTLRCDPISGHDNLYWYRRVMGKEIKFLLHFVKESKQDESGMPNNRFLAERTGGTYSTLKVQPAELEDSGVYFCASSQEGGLAGGYNEQFFGPGTRLTVL.

The chain combines TRBV4-3 with TRBJ2-2; 7 nucleotides align to TRBD1. The CDR3 spans 13 residues. The V gene's germline CDR1 is LGHNA and CDR2 YSLEER. The V and J ends lost 7 bases and 3 bases, in that order; junction bases with no gene match: 2. In nucleotides, the CDR3 is TGCGCCAGCAAACAGGGGTACACCGGGGAGCTGTTTTTT. Translating it yields CASKQGYTGELFF.

This clone has more than one count but fewer than ten. The V call is TRBV7-9, the J call TRBJ2-5, with D tentatively TRBD2 (5 bases). Matching the DNA end better, TRBJ2-7 makes the J call doubtful. Germline V gene lookup returns CDR1 SEHNR and CDR2 FQNEAQ (reference sequence). The CDR3 covers 13 residues. CDR3 bases: TGTGCCAGCAGCTTCCTAGCTCTAGGCGAGCAGTACTTC. Translation: CASSFLALGEQYF.

The J gene is TRBJ1-3, the V gene TRBV4-2, with TRBD1 matching 7 bases. This CDR3 region has 12 residues. Trimming removed 3 bases from V and 14 bases from J; junction bases left unmatched: 7. The germline V gene encodes CDR1 LGHNA and CDR2 YNFKEQ. CDR3 sequence: CASSQGDRALYF. Written as DNA, the CDR3 is TGTGCCAGCAGCCAGGGTGACAGGGCCCTATATTTT.

The chain combines TRBV2 with TRBJ2-7; D ambiguous. CDR3 length: 12 amino acids. From germline, CDR1 is SNHLY and CDR2 FYNNEI. V lost 6 bases, J lost 1 base, and 7 bases lay in between. The CDR3 region is CASRVQSYEQYV. Written as DNA, the CDR3 is TGTGCCAGCAGAGTACAGTCCTACGAGCAGTACGTC.

V gene TRBV25-1 combines with J gene TRBJ1-1; perhaps TRBD1 as D (5 bases). There are 10 residues in the CDR3. Trimming took off 9 bases at V and 8 bases at J, with 10 bases between the two ends. Germline V lookup: CDR1 MGHDK, CDR2 SYGVNS. CDR3 sequence reads: CASFDREAFF. In DNA, the CDR3 is TGTGCCAGTTTCGACAGAGAAGCTTTCTTT.

The chain uses TRBV6-1 and TRBJ1-5, with unresolved D. Trimming removed 3 bases from V and 2 bases from J, with 8 bases in between. This CDR3 comprises 14 residues. CDR1 is MNHNS, CDR2 SASEGT, per germline. CDR3 loop: CASSDRRGNQPQHF. Written as DNA, the CDR3 is TGTGCCAGCAGTGACAGGAGGGGCAATCAGCCCCAGCATTTT.

This rearrangement joins TRBV6-6 to TRBJ2-5, with D possibly being TRBD2 (7 bases). The germline V gene encodes CDR1 MNHNY and CDR2 SVGAGI (reference sequence). V was trimmed by 6 bases and J by 5 bases, leaving 19 bases between them. The CDR3 has 15 amino acids. CDR3 sequence: CASSEGGAGRETQYF. The CDR3, as DNA: TGTGCCAGCAGCGAGGGGGGGGCCGGTCGGGAGACCCAGTACTTC.